One and the same sample provided the 17 T cell receptor beta chains below, sequenced in a study of blood T cell repertoires in COVID-19. Using immunoSEQ multiplex PCR, the repertoire was profiled, and TCRdb retains in-frame clones only, with some absent. The sample has a few hundred thousand clones, roughly 89% seen once. The sample taken for sequencing was PBMCs or T cells enriched from blood (not recorded which). Receptors were obtained from a woman aged 45-60 years who had recovered from COVID-19.

The gene calls are TRBV3-1 (or the pseudogene TRBV3-2) and TRBJ1-6; perhaps TRBD1 as D (6 bases). Trimming cost V 1 base and J 6 bases, with 16 bases left between them. Germline CDR1 is LGHDT and CDR2 is YNNKEL (reference sequence). This CDR3 region has 17 residues. In DNA form, the CDR3 reads TGTGCCAGCAGCCAAGGAAGACTGGGGGCGAGTAATTCACCCCTCCACTTT. It is translated as CASSQGRLGASNSPLHF.

The chain links TRBV5-1 to TRBJ1-1; no definite D call. CDR1 SGHRS and CDR2 YFSETQ come from the germline V gene. V was trimmed by 0 bases and J by 4 bases, leaving 7 bases between them. The length of the CDR3 is 13 residues. The CDR3 bases are TGCGCCAGCAGCTTGGAATCGGTCACTGAAGCTTTCTTT. The encoded protein is CASSLESVTEAFF.

As DNA, the CDR3 is TGTGCCAGCAGCCCCGGACAGTCGGCTAACTATGGCTACACCTTC. Protein: CASSPGQSANYGYTF. The chain couples TRBV11-2 to TRBJ1-2; D is possibly TRBD1 (6 bases). The CDR3 spans 15 residues. Germline V CDR1 and CDR2: SGHAT, FQNNGV. Trimming shortened V by 5 bases and J by 0 bases, and 13 bases separated the two germline ends. Supplemented by reference TRBV11-2 and TRBJ1-2, the full variable domain reads EAGVAQSPRYKIIEKRQSVAFWCNPISGHATLYWYQQILGQGPKLLIQFQNNGVVDDSQLPKDRFSAERLKGVDSTLKIQPAKLEDSAVYLCASSPGQSANYGYTFGSGTRLTVV.

The table lists this clone with a count of one. V usage is TRBV7-9 and J usage is TRBJ1-1; a possible D gene is TRBD1 (5 bases). The CDR3 is made up of 15 amino acids. From germline, CDR1 is SEHNR and CDR2 FQNEAQ (reference sequence). V shed 1 base and J shed 4 bases, with 13 bases lying between them. The CDR3 DNA follows: TGTGCCAGCAGCTTAGACGTTCTGGGGGGCACTGAAGCTTTCTTT. This gives the protein CASSLDVLGGTEAFF.

The gene calls are TRBV18 and TRBJ2-7; the match to TRBD1 covers 7 bases. The CDR3 has 14 amino acids. Per germline, CDR1 KGHSH and CDR2 LQKENI. The J segment lost 4 bases and the V segment lost 2 bases, leaving 5 bases of the junction unmatched. The CDR3 sequence is CASSPTGQNYEQYF. The DNA of the CDR3 is TGTGCCAGCTCACCAACGGGACAGAATTACGAGCAGTACTTC.

The gene calls are TRBV7-9 and TRBJ1-5, with D maybe TRBD1 (6 bases). Between the trimmed V and J ends, which lost 5 bases and 2 bases, there was a span of 16 bases. The CDR3 covers 16 residues. Per germline, CDR1 SEHNR and CDR2 FQNEAQ (reference sequence). The CDR3 DNA reads TGTGCCAGCAGCCCAGGGGTGATTCAAGGCAATCAGCCCCAGCATTTT. It is translated as CASSPGVIQGNQPQHF.

For the CDR3, the DNA is TGTGCCAGCAGCGTAGACCAGGGCTCCTACGAGCAGTACTTC. As protein: CASSVDQGSYEQYF. The chain uses TRBV9 and TRBJ2-7; D possibly corresponds to TRBD1 (5 bases). The germline V gene encodes CDR1 SGDLS and CDR2 YYNGEE. The CDR3 has 14 residues. Trimming cost V 0 bases and J 0 bases, with 7 bases left between them. Full variable domain (remainder filled in from reference TRBV9 and TRBJ2-7): DSGVTQTPKHLITATGQRVTLRCSPRSGDLSVYWYQQSLDQGLQFLIQYYNGEERAKGNILERFSAQQFPDLHSELNLSSLELGDSALYFCASSVDQGSYEQYFGPGTRLTVT.

The CDR3 DNA is TGCGCCAGCAGCGTGGGACAGGTAGACTCTGGGGCCAACGTCCTGACTTTC. Protein product: CASSVGQVDSGANVLTF. The gene calls are TRBV5-1 and TRBJ2-6; 8 nucleotides align to TRBD1. The junction had 6 bases not matched to a gene; V was cut back by 4 bases and J by 0 bases. Germline V gives CDR1 SGHRS, CDR2 YFSETQ. The CDR3 has 17 amino acids. The full variable domain, completed using reference TRBV5-1 and TRBJ2-6, is KAGVTQTPRYLIKTRGQQVTLSCSPISGHRSVSWYQQTPGQGLQFLFEYFSETQRNKGNFPGRFSGRQFSNSRSEMNVSTLELGDSALYLCASSVGQVDSGANVLTFGAGSRLTVL.

This clone was observed once. The chain joins TRBV7-2 to TRBJ1-2, with D tentatively TRBD1 (6 bases). V lost 6 bases to trimming and J lost 6 bases, with 20 bases between them. The CDR3 contains 15 residues. Looked up from germline, CDR1 is SGHTA and CDR2 is FQGNSA. In DNA form, the CDR3 reads TGTGCCAGCAGTCCGGGGAGGGCCAGGGGCCATGGCTACACCTTC. It yields the protein CASSPGRARGHGYTF.

This rearrangement joins TRBV4-3 to TRBJ2-7; TRBD2 matches at 7 bases. CDR3 size: 13 residues. Trimming at V came to 0 bases and at J to 9 bases, leaving 5 bases not matched to a gene. Germline loops: CDR1 LGHNA, CDR2 YSLEER. CDR3 region: CASSQEEGLSQYF. Here the CDR3 DNA reads TGCGCCAGCAGCCAAGAGGAGGGACTATCGCAGTACTTC.

Details on this clone: At one boundary the junction diverges from the germline segment, which might be a read error. The chain combines TRBV24-1 with TRBJ2-5; TRBD2 matches at 7 bases. The germline gives CDR1 KGHDR, CDR2 SFDVKD. The CDR3 runs 15 residues. The CDR3 region has the DNA TGTGCCACCAGTGAGGCAGCGGGGAGACAAGAGGCCCAGTACTTC. It is translated as CATSEAAGRQEAQYF.

With regard to this clone: Other DNA sequences in the same sample also yield this CDR3. The chain links TRBV2 to TRBJ2-7; 7 nucleotides match TRBD1. Losses at the gene ends were 6 bases for V and 0 bases for J; bases not matched to a gene: 2. The CDR3 consists of 13 residues. Germline values: CDR1 SNHLY, CDR2 FYNNEI. The CDR3 here is CASRGDSSYEQYF. The CDR3 nucleotides read TGTGCCAGCAGAGGGGACAGCTCCTACGAGCAGTACTTC.

The gene calls are TRBV6-5 and TRBJ1-2; D call uncertain. Trimming cost V 5 bases and J 7 bases, with 20 bases left between them. CDR1 is MNHEY and CDR2 is SVGAGI in the germline V gene. The CDR3 is 15 residues long. The CDR3 nucleotides are TGTGCCAGCAGTCGAGCTGGCCCATCGGAGTCTGGCTACACCTTC. Its protein is CASSRAGPSESGYTF.

V and J are TRBV27 and TRBJ1-2, with D maybe TRBD1 (5 bases). The germline CDR1 and CDR2 sequences are MNHEY and SMNVEV (reference sequence). The CDR3 contains 13 residues. V gave up 4 bases and J gave up 4 bases, with 10 bases separating them. The CDR3, as DNA: TGTGCCAGCAGTTCGCCAGGGCTCTATGGCTACACCTTC. It specifies CASSSPGLYGYTF.

This sequence joins TRBV2 and TRBJ1-2, with 8 nucleotides matching TRBD1. The length of the CDR3 is 14 residues. Germline V CDR1 and CDR2: SNHLY, FYNNEI. The junction had 6 bases not matched to a gene; V was cut back by 4 bases and J by 5 bases. The CDR3 coding sequence is TGTGCCAGCAGTGGGAGACAGGGGCTTTATGGCTACACCTTC. It codes for CASSGRQGLYGYTF.

Here the CDR3 reads CASSSSFSSRVLTGEAFF. The CDR3 coding sequence is TGTGCCAGCAGCTCCTCTTTTAGCTCCCGAGTTTTAACGGGTGAAGCTTTCTTT. V usage is TRBV11-2 and J usage is TRBJ1-1; D remains unclear. V gave up 4 bases and J gave up 7 bases, with 28 bases separating them. Germline V lookup: CDR1 SGHAT, CDR2 FQNNGV. The CDR3 covers 18 residues.

This clone was picked up a small number of times. The rearrangement uses TRBV2 and TRBJ1-2, with 8 nucleotides matching TRBD1. The CDR3 runs to 13 residues. Trimming cost V 6 bases and J 7 bases; bases outside gene matches: 7. Germline CDR1 SNHLY, CDR2 FYNNEI. The CDR3 nucleotides read TGTGCCAGCAGCTCGGACAGGGAATCTGGCTACACCTTC. Encoded protein: CASSSDRESGYTF.